This TCR beta chain was sequenced in a study of memory CD4+ T cells and cytomegalovirus serostatus. Study in general: Donors were healthy Belgian adults, some 10 CMV seropositive and some 24 seronegative. Study-wide findings and caveats: Of 150 to 200 reported CMV TCRbeta sequences, under 70 were found in memory CD4+ repertoires.

Per the study methods: After removing out-of-frame reads, over 2 million distinct TCRbeta sequences remained. Method: immunoSEQ multiplex PCR; TCRdb's copy keeps in-frame clones and lacks some. From that table come the V and J calls and clone size; the DNA was used to work out D and trimming. The sample includes 40,000 to 55,000 clones, over 65% of them seen just once. Single viable CD3+CD4+CD8-CD45RO+ cells were sorted as the memory CD4+ T cells. Serum IgG to CMV pp150, pp28, p38 and p52 defined serostatus. This clone was counted between two and nine times. What it binds is not known. There are 13 residues in the CDR3. The V gene lost 6 bases and the J gene lost 4 bases, with 12 bases spanning the gap. Germline-derived CDR1 and CDR2 are ENHRY and SYGVKD.

This clonotype was obtained from an adult in good health and CMV-seronegative. The V and J genes are TRBV10-3 and TRBJ1-1; no reliable D call. What was sequenced was memory CD4+ T cells from blood. Written as DNA, the CDR3 is TGTGCCATCAGATTGGGTGATAGCACTGAAGCTTTCTTT. Its translation is CAIRLGDSTEAFF.